This T cell receptor (beta chain) was recovered during a study of blood T cell repertoires in COVID-19. Per the study methods: For nucleated cells, counts were estimated from reference gene primer amplification. TCRdb's table, derived via immunoSEQ multiplex PCR, lists solely in-frame clones and lacks some. V and J calls and clone size are copied from that table; D and trimming were computed from the DNA. The top ten hold 4% to 5% of the sample, which has about 73,000 clones, about 79% seen once. The germline V and J ends were trimmed by 4 bases and 0 bases, with 9 bases remaining between them. Germline V gene data show CDR1 as MNHEY and CDR2 as SVGEGT. The length of the CDR3 is 14 residues. This clone was counted once.

The sample comprised peripheral blood. The receptor's source is a woman aged 60-75 years with acute or convalescent COVID-19. This sequence joins TRBV6-2 or TRBV6-3 and TRBJ1-1; D gene uncertain. The CDR3 DNA reads as TGTGCCAGCAGTTTTGGGCAGCTGAACACTGAAGCTTTCTTT. This encodes CASSFGQLNTEAFF.